Listed below are T cell receptor beta chains from one sample, sequenced in a study of cytomegalovirus exposure and HLA in healthy donors. The repertoire was sequenced with immunoSEQ multiplex PCR; TCRdb's copy has only in-frame clones and lacks some. The sample contains some 150,000 clones, less than 85% of which appear only once. The sample taken for sequencing was PBMCs. The receptors derive from a man in his 60s in good health and CMV-seronegative. Each CDR3 is given with its conserved first and last residue. The order of the fields is D gene, clone size, V gene, J gene, CDR3 DNA, CDR3 protein. D genes are given only for firm matches. Some rows have no size entry. The others give once, few or many, or a class for an expanded clone.

NA	NA	TRBV23-1	TRBJ2-5	TGCGCCAGCAGTCACCCAGGAGGCAGTAGTTTGTGGCAAGGGGGAGAGACCCAGTACTTC	CASSHPGGSSLWQGGETQYF
NA	NA	TRBV30	TRBJ2-1	TGTGCCTGGAACTCGAGGTATGAGCAGTTCTTC	CAWNSRYEQFF
NA	NA	TRBV11-3	TRBJ1-1	TGTGCCAGCAGCTTGAGCTTAAACACTGAAGCTTTCTTT	CASSLSLNTEAFF
NA	few	TRBV19	TRBJ2-5	TGTGCCAGTAGTATCACAGGACAAGAGACCCAGTACTTC	CASSITGQETQYF
TRBD1	NA	TRBV5-1	TRBJ2-3	TGCGCCAGCAGCGTGGGGGTACAGGGGGCAGATACGCAGTATTTT	CASSVGVQGADTQYF
NA	NA	TRBV6-4	TRBJ2-3	TGTGCCAGCAGGCGACAGACCCATCAGCCCCAGTATTTT	CASRRQTHQPQYF
TRBD2	NA	TRBV5-1	TRBJ2-7	TGCGCCAGCAGCGGACTAGCGGGGACACTATACGAGCAGTACTTC	CASSGLAGTLYEQYF
TRBD2	NA	TRBV9	TRBJ2-3	TGTGCCAGCAGCGTAGTAGCGGGGGATCTCCTTAGCACAGATACGCAGTATTTT	CASSVVAGDLLSTDTQYF
NA	NA	TRBV5-5	TRBJ2-3	TGTGCCAGCAGCTTGGATCTAGCTGCAGATACGCAGTATTTT	CASSLDLAADTQYF
TRBD1	few	TRBV7-3	TRBJ2-2	TGTGCCAGCAGCTTAAGCGGGCAGGGGGACACCGGGGAGCTGTTTTTT	CASSLSGQGDTGELFF
TRBD1	NA	TRBV18	TRBJ1-6	TGTGCCAGCACTTCGGGACAGGTCTATAATTCACCCCTCCACTTT	CASTSGQVYNSPLHF
NA	NA	TRBV6-5	TRBJ1-5	TGTGCCAGCAGGTCAGGGGCTCAACAGCCCCAGCATTTT	CASRSGAQQPQHF
TRBD2	few	TRBV7-2	TRBJ2-3	TGTGCCAGCAGGGCTACTAGCGGTTACACAGATACGCAGTATTTT	CASRATSGYTDTQYF
NA	NA	TRBV6-4	TRBJ2-1	TGTGCCAGCAGACCCGACAGTTACTACAATGAGCAGTTCTTC	CASRPDSYYNEQFF
NA	NA	TRBV5-1	TRBJ2-3	TGCGCCAGCAGCTTGGGCTCATTTCGGAGCACAGATACGCAGTATTTT	CASSLGSFRSTDTQYF
NA	NA	TRBV6-6	TRBJ1-4	TGTGCCAGCAGTTACTCGATGGGGCAAAGGGCCGAAAAACTGTTTTTT	CASSYSMGQRAEKLFF
TRBD1	NA	TRBV9	TRBJ2-7	TGTGCCAGCAGCGTAGACCCAGGGGGCCTCGACGAGCAGTACTTC	CASSVDPGGLDEQYF
TRBD2	NA	TRBV7-2	TRBJ2-7	TGTGCCAGCAGCTTGCCCTGGGTAGCGGGAGGTCCCTCCTACGAGCAGTACTTC	CASSLPWVAGGPSYEQYF
TRBD2	NA	TRBV7-9	TRBJ2-1	TGTTCCAGCAGGAAAGGGACTAGCGGGAGGGCCCTATCCTACAATGAGCAGTTCTTC	CSSRKGTSGRALSYNEQFF
TRBD1	NA	TRBV28	TRBJ2-5	TGTGCCAGCAGGCGGGCAGGGGGCGAGACCCAGTACTTC	CASRRAGGETQYF
NA	NA	TRBV19	TRBJ1-1	TGTGCCAGTAGTATGGGGCGGGAGGGAGAAGCTTTCTTT	CASSMGREGEAFF
NA	NA	TRBV19	TRBJ2-3	TGTGCCAGTAGCCCCGGGGATACGCAGTATTTT	CASSPGDTQYF
TRBD1	NA	TRBV5-1	TRBJ2-2	TGCGCCAGCAGCTTGTATTTTCAGGGGGACGGGGAGCTGTTTTTT	CASSLYFQGDGELFF
TRBD2	NA	TRBV19	TRBJ2-1	TGTGCCAGTAGTCTCCCGGGACTAGCCTACAATGAGCAGTTCTTC	CASSLPGLAYNEQFF
NA	once	TRBV7-9	TRBJ2-2	TGTGCCAGCATCCCGACGAACACCTCAGGGACCGGGGAGCTGTTTTTT	CASIPTNTSGTGELFF
NA	NA	TRBV5-4	TRBJ2-7	TGTGCCAGCAGCTCCTCGTACAGGTACGAGCAGTACTTC	CASSSSYRYEQYF
NA	NA	TRBV27	TRBJ1-2	TGTGCCAGCAGTTTATTAGGGGGTATCTATGGCTACACCTTC	CASSLLGGIYGYTF
TRBD2	few	TRBV13	TRBJ2-3	TGTGCCAGCAGCTTCGGGACTAGCGGGTACACAGATACGCAGTATTTT	CASSFGTSGYTDTQYF
TRBD1	few	TRBV5-1	TRBJ2-7	TGCGCCAGCAGGCGACAGGGGGCCTACGAGCAGTACTTC	CASRRQGAYEQYF
TRBD2	NA	TRBV19	TRBJ2-3	TGTGCCAGTAGTTCCGGAGCGGGGGGTCACACAGATACGCAGTATTTT	CASSSGAGGHTDTQYF
NA	NA	TRBV4-3	TRBJ2-1	TGCGCCAGCAGCCAAGAGGCCAGGCCCAACAATGAGCAGTTCTTC	CASSQEARPNNEQFF
NA	NA	TRBV7-9	TRBJ2-1	TGTTCCAGCAGCTTAGTGGAGGGGATCGATGAGCAGTTCTTC	CSSSLVEGIDEQFF
NA	few	TRBV7-2	TRBJ2-7	TGTGCCAGCAGCTTACAGTCTCGCGAGCAGTACTTC	CASSLQSREQYF
NA	NA	TRBV5-4	TRBJ1-1	TGTGCCAGCAGGGACAGCTCTCTGCTGAACACTGAAGCTTTCTTT	CASRDSSLLNTEAFF
TRBD1	NA	TRBV6-9	TRBJ2-7	TGTGCCAGCAGACATCCGGGACAGACCTACGAGCAGTACTTC	CASRHPGQTYEQYF
NA	few	TRBV11-2	TRBJ2-5	TGTGCCAGCAGTTGGGGACATTCCCAAGAGACCCAGTACTTC	CASSWGHSQETQYF